These T cell receptor beta chains were read from a single sample in a study of read filtering for tumor transcriptome and immune sequencing. Via MiXCR, TCRdb re-called the reads, giving one row per CDR3 protein. Altogether nearly 60,000 distinct CDR3 sequences are present, roughly 12% being singletons, with the ten largest covering approximately 16%. The sequenced sample was a population of CD138-negative cells sorted from bone marrow. Every receptor here comes from a donor over 35 with multiple myeloma. Both conserved end residues are part of each CDR3. The D gene is left open where the match is weak. Rows give clone size only sometimes, using once, few, many, or a class for an expanded clone.

cdr3_aa,cdr3_nt,d_call,v_call,j_call,clone_size
CASSFGTGGVYGYTF,TGTGCCAGCAGTTTTGGGACAGGGGGCGTTTATGGCTACACCTTC,TRBD1,TRBV12-3/TRBV12-4,TRBJ1-2,many
CASRAPSTDTQYF,TGCGCCAGCAGGGCTCCAAGCACAGATACGCAGTATTTT,-,TRBV10-2,TRBJ2-3,many
CASSYSVDTQYF,TGTGCCAGCAGTTACTCCGTAGATACGCAGTATTTT,-,TRBV6-2/TRBV6-3,TRBJ2-3,many
CAISEIRDIEAFF,TGTGCCATCAGTGAAATAAGGGACATTGAAGCTTTCTTT,-,TRBV10-3,TRBJ1-1,few
CASSFGRSNTEAFF,TGTGCCAGCAGCTTCGGGAGATCGAACACTGAAGCTTTCTTT,-,TRBV5-5,TRBJ1-1,many
CASSLRGSNQPQHF,TGTGCCAGCAGCTTAAGGGGTAGCAATCAGCCCCAGCATTTT,-,TRBV7-9,TRBJ1-5,many
CSARDPSSGNTIYF,TGCAGTGCTAGAGATCCCAGTTCTGGAAACACCATATATTTT,-,TRBV20-1,TRBJ1-3,-
CASSLGAGTDTQYF,TGTGCCAGCAGCTTGGGGGCCGGTACAGATACGCAGTATTTT,-,TRBV5-4,TRBJ2-3,few
CASSPLAGVSYEQYF,TGTGCCAGTAGTCCGCTAGCGGGGGTGTCCTACGAGCAGTACTTC,TRBD2,TRBV19,TRBJ2-7,few
CASSYHTSGASYEQYF,TGTGCCAGCAGCTACCACACTAGCGGGGCCTCCTACGAGCAGTACTTC,TRBD2,TRBV7-6,TRBJ2-7,many
CASSLGDETQYF,TGTGCCAGCAGCTTAGGTGATGAGACCCAGTACTTC,-,TRBV7-6,TRBJ2-5,many
CSLPEGGSTDTQYF,TGCAGCCTCCCCGAAGGGGGAAGCACAGATACGCAGTATTTT,-,TRBV29-1,TRBJ2-3,many
CAWRLGTGGSEKLFF,TGTGCCTGGAGGTTAGGGACAGGGGGCAGTGAAAAACTGTTTTTT,TRBD1,TRBV30,TRBJ1-4,many
CASSQKGQGARNTEAFF,TGCGCCAGCAGCCAAAAGGGACAGGGGGCAAGGAACACTGAAGCTTTCTTT,TRBD1,TRBV4-1,TRBJ1-1,many
CASSLSAPGTGAFF,TGCGCCAGCAGCTTATCGGCCCCTGGGACTGGAGCTTTCTTT,-,TRBV5-1,TRBJ1-1,few
CASSLTGTATPGNQPQHF,TGTGCCAGCAGTCTTACCGGGACGGCGACTCCGGGCAATCAGCCCCAGCATTTT,-,TRBV28,TRBJ1-5,many
CARRQVANYGYTF,TGTGCCAGAAGACAGGTAGCTAACTATGGCTACACCTTC,-,TRBV2,TRBJ1-2,many
CASSEMRQANSYEQYF,TGTGCCAGCAGTGAAATGAGACAGGCGAACTCCTACGAGCAGTACTTC,-,TRBV25-1,TRBJ2-7,many
CASSLVQNTGELFF,TGTGCCAGCAGCTTAGTGCAGAACACCGGGGAGCTGTTTTTT,-,TRBV7-6,TRBJ2-2,many
CASRTGVGVYEQYF,TGTGCCAGCAGGACAGGGGTGGGGGTCTACGAGCAGTACTTC,TRBD1,TRBV2,TRBJ2-7,-
CASSKDNNQPQHF,TGTGCCAGCAGCAAGGACAACAATCAGCCCCAGCATTTT,-,TRBV7-3,TRBJ1-5,many